This T cell receptor (beta chain) is drawn from a study of blood T cell repertoires in COVID-19. Overall study: The study drew acute and convalescent COVID-19 samples from the United States, Italy and Spain. The analysed material was cDNA or gDNA that came from T cells, B-cell-depleted T cells, or PBMCs.

Trimming cost V 2 bases and J 7 bases; bases outside gene matches: 6. Looked up from germline, CDR1 is SGHVS and CDR2 is FQNEAQ. The CDR3 runs 15 residues. Authors' analysis steps: Amplification of reference gene primers was used by the study to estimate nucleated cell counts. Produced via immunoSEQ multiplex PCR; TCRdb's table is partial and in-frame only. V, J and clone size reflect that table, while D and trimming were determined from the DNA. The table shows about 200,000 clones, with around nine tenths occurring only once. This clone was detected once. The chain uses TRBV7-8 and TRBJ2-1, with 9 bases fitting TRBD2. This clonotype was obtained from a man aged 50-59 years with acute or convalescent COVID-19. Sequencing was carried out using peripheral blood. CDR3 bases: TGTGCCAGCAGCTTATTAGCGGGGGAAAGGAATGAGCAGTTCTTC. As protein: CASSLLAGERNEQFF.